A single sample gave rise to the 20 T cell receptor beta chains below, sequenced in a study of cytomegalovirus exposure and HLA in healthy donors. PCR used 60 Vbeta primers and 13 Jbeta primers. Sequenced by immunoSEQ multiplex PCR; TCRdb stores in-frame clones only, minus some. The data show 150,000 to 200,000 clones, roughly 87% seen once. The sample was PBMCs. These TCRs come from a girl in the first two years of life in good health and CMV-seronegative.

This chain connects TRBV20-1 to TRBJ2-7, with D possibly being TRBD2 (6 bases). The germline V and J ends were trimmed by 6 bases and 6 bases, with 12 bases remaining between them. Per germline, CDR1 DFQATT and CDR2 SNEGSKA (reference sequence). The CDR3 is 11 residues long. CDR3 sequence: CSAAGLGEQYF. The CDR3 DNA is TGCAGTGCCGCGGGGTTGGGCGAGCAGTACTTC.

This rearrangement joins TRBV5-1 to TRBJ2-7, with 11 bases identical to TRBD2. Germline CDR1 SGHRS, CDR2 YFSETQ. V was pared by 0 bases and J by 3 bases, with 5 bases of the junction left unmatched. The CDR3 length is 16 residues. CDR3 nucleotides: TGCGCCAGCAGCTTGGTCCTAGCGGGGGGTAACTACGAGCAGTACTTC. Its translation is CASSLVLAGGNYEQYF.

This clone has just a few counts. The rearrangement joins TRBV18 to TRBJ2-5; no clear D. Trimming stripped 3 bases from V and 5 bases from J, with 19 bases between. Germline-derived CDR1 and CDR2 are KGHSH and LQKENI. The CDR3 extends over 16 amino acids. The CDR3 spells CASSPEILSTRETQYF. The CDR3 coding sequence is TGTGCCAGCTCACCGGAGATACTCTCAACCCGGGAGACCCAGTACTTC.

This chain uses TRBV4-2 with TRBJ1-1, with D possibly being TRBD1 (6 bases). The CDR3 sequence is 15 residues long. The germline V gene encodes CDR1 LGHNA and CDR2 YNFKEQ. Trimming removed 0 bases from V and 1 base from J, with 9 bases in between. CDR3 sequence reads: CASSQETGRNTEAFF. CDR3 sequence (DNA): TGTGCCAGCAGCCAAGAAACAGGGAGGAACACTGAAGCTTTCTTT.

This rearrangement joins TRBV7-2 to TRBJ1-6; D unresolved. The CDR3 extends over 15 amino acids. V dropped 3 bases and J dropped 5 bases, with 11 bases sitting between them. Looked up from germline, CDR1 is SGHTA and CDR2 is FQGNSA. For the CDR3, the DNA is TGTGCCAGCAGCTTTGGCCAGGCGAATAATTCACCCCTCCACTTT. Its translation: CASSFGQANNSPLHF.

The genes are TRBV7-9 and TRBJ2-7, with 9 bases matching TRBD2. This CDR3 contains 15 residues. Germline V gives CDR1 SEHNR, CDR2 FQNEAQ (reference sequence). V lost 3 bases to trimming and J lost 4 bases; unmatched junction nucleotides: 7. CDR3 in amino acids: CASSLGLAGMYEQYF. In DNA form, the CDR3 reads TGTGCCAGCAGCTTGGGTCTAGCGGGAATGTACGAGCAGTACTTC.

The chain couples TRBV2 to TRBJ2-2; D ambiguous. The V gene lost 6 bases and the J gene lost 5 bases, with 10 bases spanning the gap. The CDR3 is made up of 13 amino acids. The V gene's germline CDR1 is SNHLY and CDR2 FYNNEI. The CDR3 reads CASRPTHTGELFF. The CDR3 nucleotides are TGTGCCAGCAGACCGACACATACCGGGGAGCTGTTTTTT.

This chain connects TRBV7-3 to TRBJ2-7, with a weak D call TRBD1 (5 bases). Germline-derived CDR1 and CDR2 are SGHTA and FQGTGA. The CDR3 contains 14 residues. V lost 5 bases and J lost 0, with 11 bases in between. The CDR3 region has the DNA TGTGCCAGCAGCCTGGGGCCTAACTCCTACGAGCAGTACTTC. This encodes CASSLGPNSYEQYF.

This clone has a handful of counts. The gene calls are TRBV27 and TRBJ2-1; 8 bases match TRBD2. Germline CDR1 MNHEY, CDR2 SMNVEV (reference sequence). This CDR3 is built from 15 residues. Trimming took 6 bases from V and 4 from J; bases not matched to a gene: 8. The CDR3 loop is CASRTSSGWYNEQFF. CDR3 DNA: TGTGCCAGCAGAACATCTAGCGGGTGGTACAATGAGCAGTTCTTC.

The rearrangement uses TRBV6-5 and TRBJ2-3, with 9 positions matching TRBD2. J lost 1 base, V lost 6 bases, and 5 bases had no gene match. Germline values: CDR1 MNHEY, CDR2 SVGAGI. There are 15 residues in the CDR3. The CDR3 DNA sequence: TGTGCCAGCAGCCCTAGCGGGATTGGCACAGATACGCAGTATTTT. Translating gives CASSPSGIGTDTQYF.

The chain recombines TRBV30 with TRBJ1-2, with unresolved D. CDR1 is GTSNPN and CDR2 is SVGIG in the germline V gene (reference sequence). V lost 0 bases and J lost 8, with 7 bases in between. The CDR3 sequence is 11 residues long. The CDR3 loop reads CAWSVSEGYTF. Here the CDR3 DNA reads TGTGCCTGGAGTGTTTCGGAGGGCTACACCTTC.

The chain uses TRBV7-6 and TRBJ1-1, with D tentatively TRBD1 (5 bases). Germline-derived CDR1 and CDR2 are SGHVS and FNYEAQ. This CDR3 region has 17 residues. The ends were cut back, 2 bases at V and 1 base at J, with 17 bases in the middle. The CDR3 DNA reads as TGTGCCAGCAGCTTAAACGGGGCAGCGGGGGAGAACACTGAAGCTTTCTTT. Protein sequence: CASSLNGAAGENTEAFF.

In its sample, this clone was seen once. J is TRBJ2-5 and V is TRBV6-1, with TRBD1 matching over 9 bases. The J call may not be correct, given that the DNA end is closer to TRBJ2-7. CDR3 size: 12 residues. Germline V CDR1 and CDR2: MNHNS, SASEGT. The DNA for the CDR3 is TGTGCCAGTAGGACAGGGGTTTTCGAGCAGTACTTC. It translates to CASRTGVFEQYF.

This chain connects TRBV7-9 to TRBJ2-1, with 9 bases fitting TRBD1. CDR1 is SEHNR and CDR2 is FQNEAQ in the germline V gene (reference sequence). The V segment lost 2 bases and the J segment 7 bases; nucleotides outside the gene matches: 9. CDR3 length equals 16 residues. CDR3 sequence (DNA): TGTGCCAGCAGCTTACTCCCGGGACAGGGACTGAATGAGCAGTTCTTC. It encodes CASSLLPGQGLNEQFF. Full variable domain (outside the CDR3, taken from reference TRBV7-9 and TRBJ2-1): DTGVSQNPRHKITKRGQNVTFRCDPISEHNRLYWYRQTLGQGPEFLTYFQNEAQLEKSRLLSDRFSAERPKGSFSTLEIQRTEQGDSAMYLCASSLLPGQGLNEQFFGPGTRLTVL.

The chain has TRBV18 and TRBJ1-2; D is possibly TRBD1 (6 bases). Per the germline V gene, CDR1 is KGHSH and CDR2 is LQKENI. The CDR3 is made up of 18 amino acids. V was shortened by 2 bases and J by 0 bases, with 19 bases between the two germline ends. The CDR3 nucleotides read TGTGCCAGCTCACCAGACGCCACAGGGCCTTCCCCTAACTATGGCTACACCTTC. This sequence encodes CASSPDATGPSPNYGYTF.

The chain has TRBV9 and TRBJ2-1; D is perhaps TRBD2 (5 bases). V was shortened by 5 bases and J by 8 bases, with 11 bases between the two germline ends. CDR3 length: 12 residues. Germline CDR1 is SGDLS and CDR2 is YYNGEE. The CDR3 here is CASSWGDDEQFF. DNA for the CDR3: TGTGCCAGCAGTTGGGGAGACGATGAGCAGTTCTTC. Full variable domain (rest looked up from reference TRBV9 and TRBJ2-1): DSGVTQTPKHLITATGQRVTLRCSPRSGDLSVYWYQQSLDQGLQFLIQYYNGEERAKGNILERFSAQQFPDLHSELNLSSLELGDSALYFCASSWGDDEQFFGPGTRLTVL.

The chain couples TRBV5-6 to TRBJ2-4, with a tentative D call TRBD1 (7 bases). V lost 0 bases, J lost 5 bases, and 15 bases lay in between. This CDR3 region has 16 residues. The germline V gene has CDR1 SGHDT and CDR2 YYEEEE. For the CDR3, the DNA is TGTGCCAGCAGCTTGGAGGCCACAGGGGAGGAAAACATTCAGTACTTC. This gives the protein CASSLEATGEENIQYF.

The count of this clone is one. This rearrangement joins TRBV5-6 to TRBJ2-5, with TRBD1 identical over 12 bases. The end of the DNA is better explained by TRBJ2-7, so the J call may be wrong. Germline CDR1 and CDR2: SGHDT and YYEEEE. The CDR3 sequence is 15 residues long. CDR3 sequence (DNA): TGTGCCAGCAGCTTAACCGGGACAGGGGGCTTCGAGCAGTACTTC. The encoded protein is CASSLTGTGGFEQYF.

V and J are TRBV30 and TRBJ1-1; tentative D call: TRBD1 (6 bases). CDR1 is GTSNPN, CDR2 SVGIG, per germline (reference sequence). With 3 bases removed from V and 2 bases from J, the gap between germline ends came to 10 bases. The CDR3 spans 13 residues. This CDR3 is CAWSLRGNTEAFF. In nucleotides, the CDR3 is TGTGCCTGGAGCCTCAGGGGAAACACTGAAGCTTTCTTT.

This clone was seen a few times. DNA for the CDR3: TGCGCCAGCAGCCGTAGTCTGACTAGCGGGAGTAGGGCAGATGGAACACCCGGGGAGCTGTTTTTT. Its translation: CASSRSLTSGSRADGTPGELFF. The gene calls are TRBV5-1 and TRBJ2-2; 12 bases align to TRBD2. With V trimmed by 4 bases and J by 6 bases, 25 bases remained unmatched. The CDR3 sequence is 22 residues long. Germline V gene data show CDR1 as SGHRS and CDR2 as YFSETQ.